This TCR beta chain was found in a study of identical twins' blood T cells. Both ends of each TCR cDNA library bore sample-specific barcodes. Study processing details: Each library had roughly 2.2 to 4 million CDR3 reads and about 85,000 to nearly 550,000 clonotypes. TCRdb ran MiXCR on the 5' RACE reads and lists one entry per CDR3 protein. The V and J calls were determined by TCRdb, not by the authors. The sample lists 300,000 to 450,000 distinct CDR3 sequences, about 28% occurring once. Germline loops: CDR1 DFQATT, CDR2 SNEGSKA (reference sequence). The CDR3 has 15 amino acids. With V trimmed by 2 bases and J by 3 bases, 6 bases remained unmatched. A few counts support this clonotype.

V and J are TRBV20-1 and TRBJ2-7; TRBD2 aligns across 11 bases. The source material was PBMCs. The clonotype was recovered from a woman aged 18-49 years in good health. Here the CDR3 reads CSARRGTSGGYEQYF. The CDR3 DNA reads as TGCAGTGCTAGAAGGGGAACTAGCGGGGGCTACGAGCAGTACTTC.